This T cell receptor (beta chain) was sequenced for a study of siplizumab effects on memory and regulatory T cells. Findings of the study overall: Naive T cells, seemingly more diverse than memory cells, seemed major alloresponse contributors. Proliferating Tregs from siplizumab cultures lacked functional confirmation of suppression.

Assay: immunoSEQ multiplex PCR; the TCRdb copy retains only in-frame clones and omits some. The sample shows approximately 110,000 clones, around 90% of them seen only once. V trimming: 2 bases; J trimming: 2 bases; junction bases outside the gene matches: 5. The CDR3 spans 17 residues. Germline assignment: CDR1 SGHRS and CDR2 YFSETQ. With respect to this clone: Its antigen is as yet unknown.

Sequenced material: Tregs sorted from blood. This clonotype was obtained from a human donor in good health. The chain has TRBV5-1 and TRBJ2-6; 9 nucleotides align to TRBD1. The CDR3 spells CASSFLQGAPGANVLTF. CDR3 in DNA: TGCGCCAGCAGCTTTCTACAGGGGGCGCCTGGGGCCAACGTCCTGACTTTC.